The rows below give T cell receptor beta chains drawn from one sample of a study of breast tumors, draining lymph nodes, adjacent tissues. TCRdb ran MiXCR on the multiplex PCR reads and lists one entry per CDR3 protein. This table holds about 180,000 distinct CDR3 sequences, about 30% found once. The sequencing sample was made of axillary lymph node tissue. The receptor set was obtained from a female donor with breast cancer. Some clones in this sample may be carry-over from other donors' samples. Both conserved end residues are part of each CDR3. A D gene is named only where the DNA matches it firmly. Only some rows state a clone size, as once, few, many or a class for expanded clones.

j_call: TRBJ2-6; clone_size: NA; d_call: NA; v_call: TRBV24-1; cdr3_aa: CATSDPREGSGANVLTF; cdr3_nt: TGTGCCACCAGTGACCCTCGTGAGGGCTCTGGGGCCAACGTCCTGACTTTC
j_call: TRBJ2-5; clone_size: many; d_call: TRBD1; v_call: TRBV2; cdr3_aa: CASSEEGASQETQYF; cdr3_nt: TGTGCCAGCAGTGAAGAGGGGGCCAGCCAAGAGACCCAGTACTTC
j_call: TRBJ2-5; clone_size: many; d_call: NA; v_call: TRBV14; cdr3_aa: CASYLKKEETQYF; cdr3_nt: TGTGCCAGCTACCTCAAAAAAGAAGAGACCCAGTACTTC
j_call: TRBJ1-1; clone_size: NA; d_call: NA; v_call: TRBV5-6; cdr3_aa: CASGVRGLNTEAFF; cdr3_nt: TGTGCCAGTGGTGTGAGGGGGTTGAACACTGAAGCTTTCTTT
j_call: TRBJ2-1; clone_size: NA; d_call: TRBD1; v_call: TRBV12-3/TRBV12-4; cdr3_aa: CASSSGTDNERLF; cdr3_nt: TGTGCCAGCAGTTCCGGGACAGACAATGAGCGGCTCTTC
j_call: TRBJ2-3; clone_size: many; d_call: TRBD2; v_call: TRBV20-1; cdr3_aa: CSARVVGAPGLATDTQYF; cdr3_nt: TGCAGTGCTAGAGTCGTGGGGGCTCCGGGACTAGCGACAGATACGCAGTATTTT
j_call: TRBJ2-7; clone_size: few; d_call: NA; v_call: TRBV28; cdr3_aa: CASRPDRRSYEQYF; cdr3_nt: TGTGCCAGCAGGCCAGACAGACGCTCCTACGAGCAGTACTTC
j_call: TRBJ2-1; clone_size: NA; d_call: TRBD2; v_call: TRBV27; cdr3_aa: CASSLAGGSSYNEQFF; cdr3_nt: TGTGCCAGCAGTTTAGCGGGAGGGAGCTCCTACAATGAGCAGTTCTTC
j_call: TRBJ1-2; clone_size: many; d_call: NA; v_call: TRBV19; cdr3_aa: CASSPQGTNYGYTF; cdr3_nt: TGTGCCAGTAGCCCACAAGGTACCAACTATGGCTACACCTTC
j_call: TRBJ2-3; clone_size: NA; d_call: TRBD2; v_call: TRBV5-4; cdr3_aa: CASSWRGASTDTQYF; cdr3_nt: TGTGCCAGCAGCTGGCGGGGGGCTAGCACAGATACGCAGTATTTT
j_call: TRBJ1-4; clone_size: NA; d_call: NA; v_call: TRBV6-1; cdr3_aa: CASSESAGKRGLFF; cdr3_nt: TGTGCCAGCAGTGAATCCGCTGGGAAGAGAGGACTGTTTTTT
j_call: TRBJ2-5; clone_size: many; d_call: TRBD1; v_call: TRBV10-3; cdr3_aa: CASGTGLYSQETQYF; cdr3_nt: TGTGCCAGCGGGACAGGGCTCTATTCTCAAGAGACCCAGTACTTC
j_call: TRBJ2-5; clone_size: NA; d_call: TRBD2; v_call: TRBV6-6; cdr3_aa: CASSDSASGRAGETQYF; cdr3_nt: TGTGCCAGCAGTGACTCGGCTAGCGGGAGGGCCGGGGAGACCCAGTACTTC
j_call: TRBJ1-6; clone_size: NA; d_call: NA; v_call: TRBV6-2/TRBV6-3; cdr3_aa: CASSSSTLSSYNSPLHF; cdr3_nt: TGTGCCAGCAGTTCGAGTACCCTGAGCTCCTATAATTCACCCCTCCACTTT
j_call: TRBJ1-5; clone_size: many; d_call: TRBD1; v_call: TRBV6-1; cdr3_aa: CASTLGQGGQPQHF; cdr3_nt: TGTGCCAGCACTCTTGGACAGGGTGGACAGCCCCAGCATTTT
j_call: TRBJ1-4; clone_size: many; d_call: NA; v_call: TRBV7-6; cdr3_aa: CASSPGPSYEKLFF; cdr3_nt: TGTGCCAGCAGCCCAGGGCCCTCCTATGAAAAACTGTTTTTT
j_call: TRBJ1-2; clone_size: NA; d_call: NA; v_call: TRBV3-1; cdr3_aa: CASSQLGGNYGYTF; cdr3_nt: TGTGCCAGCAGCCAACTCGGAGGAAACTATGGCTACACCTTC
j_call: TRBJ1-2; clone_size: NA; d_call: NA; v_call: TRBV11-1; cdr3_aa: CASSPPGLAGGTNYGYTF; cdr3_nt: TGTGCCAGCAGCCCCCCGGGGCTAGCGGGGGGCACTAACTATGGCTACACCTTC
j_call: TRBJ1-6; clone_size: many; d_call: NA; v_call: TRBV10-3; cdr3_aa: CAINRELSSPLHF; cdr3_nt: TGTGCCATAAACAGGGAACTTAGTTCACCCCTCCACTTT
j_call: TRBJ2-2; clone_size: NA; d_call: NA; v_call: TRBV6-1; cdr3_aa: CASKMGQNTGELFF; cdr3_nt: TGTGCCAGCAAGATGGGCCAGAACACCGGGGAGCTGTTTTTT
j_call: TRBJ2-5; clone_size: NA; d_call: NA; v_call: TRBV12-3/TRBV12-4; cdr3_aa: CASSLRRASGLETQYF; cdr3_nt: TGTGCCAGCAGTTTACGGCGGGCATCCGGGTTGGAGACCCAGTACTTC
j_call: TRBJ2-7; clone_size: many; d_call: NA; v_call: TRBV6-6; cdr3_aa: CASSKDPLGAEQYF; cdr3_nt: TGTGCCAGCAGCAAGGACCCCCTGGGGGCCGAGCAGTACTTC
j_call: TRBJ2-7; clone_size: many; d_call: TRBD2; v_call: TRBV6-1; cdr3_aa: CASRAGGYEQYF; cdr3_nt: TGTGCCAGCAGAGCGGGAGGATACGAGCAGTACTTC
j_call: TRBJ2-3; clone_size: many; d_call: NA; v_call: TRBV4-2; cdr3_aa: CASSQDARGPGTDTQYF; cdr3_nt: TGTGCCAGCAGCCAAGATGCGCGGGGGCCGGGCACAGATACGCAGTATTTT
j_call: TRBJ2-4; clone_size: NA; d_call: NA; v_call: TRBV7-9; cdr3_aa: CASSLNVGVDGAKHIQYF; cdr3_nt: TGTGCCAGCAGCTTAAATGTCGGGGTGGATGGAGCCAAACACATTCAGTACTTC
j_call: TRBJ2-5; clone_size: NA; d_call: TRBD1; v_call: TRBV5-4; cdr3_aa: CASRARDRAGRETQYF; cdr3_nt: TGTGCCAGCAGGGCACGGGACAGGGCTGGGAGAGAGACCCAGTACTTC
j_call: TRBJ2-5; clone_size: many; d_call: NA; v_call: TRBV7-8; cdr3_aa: CASSSGLRWASRETQYF; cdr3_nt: TGTGCCAGCAGCTCAGGGCTCAGGTGGGCCTCAAGAGAGACCCAGTACTTC
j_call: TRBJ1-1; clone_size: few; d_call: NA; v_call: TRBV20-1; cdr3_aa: CRSGHLNTEAFF; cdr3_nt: TGCAGGTCGGGACACCTGAACACTGAAGCTTTCTTT
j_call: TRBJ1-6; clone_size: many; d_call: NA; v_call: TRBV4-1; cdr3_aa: CASSQEKRGTSPLHF; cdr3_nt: TGCGCCAGCAGCCAAGAGAAGAGGGGAACTTCACCCCTCCACTTT
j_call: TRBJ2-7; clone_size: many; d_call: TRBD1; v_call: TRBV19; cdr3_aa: CASSTGDREYEQYF; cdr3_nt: TGTGCCAGTAGTACGGGGGACAGGGAATACGAGCAGTACTTC
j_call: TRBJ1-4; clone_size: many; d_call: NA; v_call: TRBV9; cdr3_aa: CASSVTGGYFVNEKLFF; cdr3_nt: TGTGCCAGCAGCGTAACGGGGGGATATTTCGTTAATGAAAAACTGTTTTTT
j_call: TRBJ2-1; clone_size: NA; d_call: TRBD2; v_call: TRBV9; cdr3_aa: CASSGAWRGSSYNEQFF; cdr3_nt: TGTGCCAGCAGCGGGGCTTGGCGGGGGAGCTCCTACAATGAGCAGTTCTTC
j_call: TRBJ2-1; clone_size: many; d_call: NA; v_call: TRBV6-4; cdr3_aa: CASSDIATRSYNEQFF; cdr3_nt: TGTGCCAGCAGTGACATTGCAACCCGCTCCTACAATGAGCAGTTCTTC
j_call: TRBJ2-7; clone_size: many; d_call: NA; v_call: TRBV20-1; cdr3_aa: CSAQTDSYEQYF; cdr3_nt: TGCAGTGCTCAGACCGACTCCTACGAGCAGTACTTC
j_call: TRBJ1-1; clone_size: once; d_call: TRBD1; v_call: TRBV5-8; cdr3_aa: CASSSGDWTGVTEAFF; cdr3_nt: TGTGCCAGCAGCTCCGGAGATTGGACAGGAGTGACTGAAGCTTTCTTT